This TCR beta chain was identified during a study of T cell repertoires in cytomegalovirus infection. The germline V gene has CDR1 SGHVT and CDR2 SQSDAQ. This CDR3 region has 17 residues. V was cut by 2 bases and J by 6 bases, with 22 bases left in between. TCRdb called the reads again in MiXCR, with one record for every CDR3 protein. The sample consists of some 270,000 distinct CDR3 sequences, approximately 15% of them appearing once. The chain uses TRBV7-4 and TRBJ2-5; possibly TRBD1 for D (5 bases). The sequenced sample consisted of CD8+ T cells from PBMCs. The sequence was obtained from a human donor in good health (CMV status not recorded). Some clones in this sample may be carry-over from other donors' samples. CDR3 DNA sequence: TGTGCCAGCAGCTTACCATTTGAACAGGAGCCCAAGCAGACCCAGTACTTC. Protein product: CASSLPFEQEPKQTQYF.